The T cell receptor beta chain under discussion was sequenced for a study of identical twins. Only a few counts were recorded for this clonotype. What it binds is not known. Using its own MiXCR run on the 5' RACE reads, TCRdb lists one record per CDR3 protein. The sample has roughly 630,000 distinct CDR3 sequences, about 7.6% seen once; the top ten hold around 1.6%. Trimming cost V 5 bases and J 1 base; bases outside gene matches: 13. Germline V gene lookup returns CDR1 SGHVS and CDR2 FNYEAQ. The CDR3 runs to 18 residues. The study's findings and limits: Its conclusions, products of cross-sectional statistical analysis, did not come from following the same donors.

These data were also reused for a study on yellow fever vaccine responses in identical twins.

Input material: PBMCs. The chain uses TRBV7-6 and TRBJ2-1; 8 nucleotides align to TRBD2. This clonotype originated in a woman between 18 and 29 years old in good health. The DNA of the CDR3 is TGTGCCAGCAGCCCCCAGGTTGGCGGGACTAGTTCCTACAATGAGCAGTTCTTC. This translates into CASSPQVGGTSSYNEQFF.